A single sample is the source of the 13 T cell receptor beta chains below, sequenced in a study of identical twins (dated by TCRdb to about 2016). The method behind the library was 5' RACE. Sequencing was carried out with an Illumina HiSeq 2000. The public sequencing data were trimmed at Q25 with fastp and processed into clonotypes with MiXCR by TCRdb, which kept only in-frame beta chains. Entries are consolidated by CDR3 protein sequence, retaining the most common genes and DNA. Within this sample are roughly 1.6 million distinct CDR3 sequences, with more than 30% of them counted one time only. In total, the top ten clones hold around 0.25% of the sample. Source material: cord blood. Receptors were obtained from a newborn girl in good health.

This chain links TRBV20-1 with TRBJ2-1; 10 nucleotides agree with TRBD2. Losses at the gene ends were 6 bases for V and 7 bases for J; bases not matched to a gene: 12. The length of the CDR3 is 15 residues. CDR1 DFQATT and CDR2 SNEGSKA come from the germline V gene (reference sequence). Here the CDR3 reads CSAPSPSGSGNEQFF. In DNA, the CDR3 is TGCAGTGCCCCCTCACCTAGCGGGAGTGGGAATGAGCAGTTCTTC.

CDR3 region: CASSRNRVVSLHNEQYF. The CDR3, as DNA: TGTGCCAGCAGCAGAAACAGGGTCGTCTCTCTACACAATGAGCAGTACTTC. The chain uses TRBV7-2 and TRBJ2-1; possibly TRBD1 for D (6 bases). The end of the DNA is better explained by TRBJ2-7, so the J call may be wrong. The CDR3 contains 17 residues. CDR1 is SGHTA, CDR2 FQGNSA, per germline.

The CDR3 sequence is CASSQDWGLSSVASTDTQYF. The CDR3 DNA reads as TGTGCCAGCAGCCAAGATTGGGGACTCTCTAGCGTGGCTAGCACAGATACGCAGTATTTT. The J gene is TRBJ2-3, the V gene TRBV3-1, with D possibly being TRBD2 (6 bases). Trimming pared 0 bases from V and 0 bases from J, leaving 22 bases between. Per germline, CDR1 LGHDT and CDR2 YNNKEL (reference sequence). CDR3 length: 20 residues.

This chain uses TRBV27 with TRBJ2-2; D is uncertain. Germline V lookup: CDR1 MNHEY, CDR2 SMNVEV (reference sequence). The V end was cut by 7 bases, the J end by 3 bases, with 12 bases between. CDR3 length: 14 amino acids. The CDR3 is CASKMGGYTGELFF. Written as DNA, the CDR3 is TGTGCCAGCAAAATGGGCGGCTACACCGGGGAGCTGTTTTTT.

This clonotype was counted a single time. The chain has TRBV20-1 and TRBJ2-7; TRBD2 matches 7 bases. The V and J ends lost 6 bases and 1 base, in that order; junction bases with no gene match: 12. This CDR3 spans 15 amino acids. Germline assignment: CDR1 DFQATT and CDR2 SNEGSKA (reference sequence). The CDR3 DNA is TGCAGTGCCAGGCGCCTAGCGGCGACGTCCTACGAGCAGTACTTC. It specifies CSARRLAATSYEQYF.

The rearrangement links TRBV5-5 to TRBJ1-4; no clear D. V lost 4 bases, J lost 2 bases, and 12 bases lay in between. Germline values: CDR1 SGHKS, CDR2 YYEKEE (reference sequence). This CDR3 spans 15 amino acids. The DNA of the CDR3 is TGTGCCAGCAGCCCCGACGTCGGGACTAATGAAAAACTGTTTTTT. This sequence encodes CASSPDVGTNEKLFF.

The chain carries TRBV11-2 and TRBJ2-7, with 13 bases identical to TRBD2. Germline CDR1 reads SGHAT; CDR2 reads FQNNGV. CDR3 length: 15 residues. J was trimmed by 0 bases and V by 6 bases; bases with no gene match: 2. The CDR3: CASRGLAGSSYEQYF. CDR3 coding DNA: TGTGCCAGCAGGGGACTAGCGGGATCCTCCTACGAGCAGTACTTC.

Comment on this clonotype: A read error may produce the germline difference seen at one junction end. The V and J genes are TRBV28 and TRBJ2-3; D is ambiguous. The CDR3 sequence is 17 residues long. Germline CDR1 is MDHEN and CDR2 is SYDVKM. The CDR3 DNA is TGTGCCAGTAGTCCCCAAACTGCTCCCGCAACCACAGATGCGCAGTATTTT. It encodes CASSPQTAPATTDAQYF.

This clonotype came up once. The chain carries TRBV6-1 and TRBJ2-2; perhaps TRBD2 as D (6 bases). The CDR3 is 15 residues long. Germline CDR1 reads MNHNS; CDR2 reads SASEGT. V was cut by 3 bases and J by 5 bases, with 13 bases left in between. Here the CDR3 DNA reads TGTGCCAGCAGTGAGTGGAGCGGGTGGACCGGGGAGCTGTTTTTT. Its translation is CASSEWSGWTGELFF.

J is TRBJ2-5 and V is TRBV20-1; maybe TRBD2 (6 bases). Trimming pared 3 bases from V and 2 bases from J, leaving 25 bases between. The CDR3 has 18 residues. Germline CDR1 reads DFQATT; CDR2 reads SNEGSKA (reference sequence). CDR3 in amino acids: CSASTYRMPWTKQETQYF. The CDR3 coding sequence is TGCAGTGCTAGTACTTATAGGATGCCCTGGACTAAACAAGAGACCCAGTACTTC.

This clonotype was seen repeatedly, ten times or more. The chain is built from TRBV29-1 and TRBJ2-3; D may be TRBD2 (6 bases). The germline V gene encodes CDR1 SQVTM and CDR2 ANQGSEA. CDR3 size: 14 residues. Trimming stripped 7 bases from V and 6 bases from J, with 20 bases between. CDR3: CSGRLVRNGDTQYF. In DNA form, the CDR3 reads TGCAGCGGTCGACTAGTTAGAAACGGGGATACGCAGTATTTT.

This clonotype was observed a handful of times. The gene calls are TRBV6-1 and TRBJ2-2; 14 bases agree with TRBD2. The CDR3 extends over 17 amino acids. Germline V gene lookup returns CDR1 MNHNS and CDR2 SASEGT. V shed 6 bases and J 1 base; nucleotides not matched to a gene: 4. The CDR3 DNA is TGTGCCAGCAGGATCGGGACTAGCGGGAGGAACACCGGGGAGCTGTTTTTT. This codes for CASRIGTSGRNTGELFF.

This clonotype occurred once. The chain employs TRBV10-3 and TRBJ1-5; a weak D match, TRBD1 (6 bases). V gave up 10 bases and J gave up 4 bases, with 14 bases separating them. Germline loops: CDR1 ENHRY, CDR2 SYGVKD. CDR3 length: 13 residues. As DNA, the CDR3 is TGTGCCACTTCAGGGGCCTCTAATCAGCCCCAGCATTTT. It encodes CATSGASNQPQHF.